A single sample is the source of the 21 T cell receptor beta chains below, sequenced in a study of PD-1 blockade in classical Hodgkin lymphoma. Indicated time point: newly diagnosed, previously untreated cHL patient sample. Isolation of CD4+ T cells from thawed PBMCs was performed by magnetic negative selection. The table came from immunoSEQ multiplex PCR; TCRdb's copy has only in-frame clones and leaves some out. Of roughly 23,000 clones in the sample, 90% are singletons; the top ten hold approximately 0.41%. The sequencing input was CD4+ T cells from blood. The receptors were gathered from a human donor with classical Hodgkin lymphoma.

In this sample, this clone turned up once. The rearrangement joins TRBV2 to TRBJ2-3, with 8 bases matching TRBD1. The germline V gene encodes CDR1 SNHLY and CDR2 FYNNEI. The V and J ends lost 7 bases and 4 bases, in that order; junction bases with no gene match: 10. The CDR3 length is 15 residues. The CDR3 here is CASIWTGQEADTQYF. The CDR3, as DNA: TGTGCCAGCATTTGGACAGGGCAGGAGGCAGATACGCAGTATTTT. The whole variable domain, filled in from reference TRBV2 and TRBJ2-3, reads EPEVTQTPSHQVTQMGQEVILRCVPISNHLYFYWYRQILGQKVEFLVSFYNNEISEKSEIFDDQFSVERPDGSNFTLKIRSTKLEDSAMYFCASIWTGQEADTQYFGPGTRLTVL.

This clone occurred once. J is TRBJ2-7 and V is TRBV5-6; no firm D call. The CDR3 has 13 amino acids. Trimming took 3 bases from V and 4 from J, leaving 11 bases between them. Germline V lookup: CDR1 SGHDT, CDR2 YYEEEE. The CDR3 sequence is CASSSTAGYEQYF. CDR3 nucleotide sequence: TGTGCCAGCAGCTCCACCGCTGGGTACGAGCAGTACTTC. Combining the CDR3 with reference TRBV5-6 and TRBJ2-7 gives the whole variable domain DAGVTQSPTHLIKTRGQQVTLRCSPKSGHDTVSWYQQALGQGPQFIFQYYEEEERQRGNFPDRFSGHQFPNYSSELNVNALLLGDSALYLCASSSTAGYEQYFGPGTRLTVT.

The table lists this clone with a count of one. This sequence joins TRBV4-1 and TRBJ2-3; the match to TRBD2 covers 10 bases. This CDR3 is 16 amino acids long. Germline loops: CDR1 MGHRA, CDR2 YSYEKL. With V trimmed by 0 bases and J by 11 bases, 11 bases remained unmatched. CDR3 amino acids: CASSQDQASGGNEQYF. CDR3 bases: TGCGCCAGCAGCCAAGATCAGGCTAGCGGGGGCAATGAGCAGTATTTT.

J is TRBJ1-1 and V is TRBV30; 9 bases fit TRBD1. The CDR3 is made up of 14 amino acids. Germline trimming cut 5 bases from V and 6 bases from J; bases unmatched to any gene: 10. CDR1 and CDR2 (germline): GTSNPN, SVGIG (reference sequence). Written as DNA, the CDR3 is TGTGCCTGGGACGCCGGGACAGGGCTCCCTGAAGCTTTCTTT. This gives the protein CAWDAGTGLPEAFF.

The V gene is TRBV30, the J gene TRBJ2-4; D perhaps matches TRBD1 (6 bases). CDR3 length: 14 residues. Germline CDR1 is GTSNPN and CDR2 is SVGIG (reference sequence). Trimming removed 7 bases at V and 0 bases at J, with 13 bases between. The CDR3 spells CAYLGASAKNIQYF. The DNA of the CDR3 is TGTGCCTACTTGGGGGCATCAGCCAAAAACATTCAGTACTTC.

The rearrangement links TRBV7-6 to TRBJ2-1, with D perhaps matching TRBD1 (5 bases). Germline values: CDR1 SGHVS, CDR2 FNYEAQ. V lost 5 bases and J 4 bases, leaving 18 bases between the germline ends. The CDR3 loop spans 16 amino acids. The CDR3 nucleotides read TGTGCCAGCAGCCCAGGGTGGCAGGGTCGATACAATGAGCAGTTCTTC. Amino acids: CASSPGWQGRYNEQFF.

The CDR3 region is CASSKPGGPYEQYF. The CDR3 DNA is TGTGCCAGCAGCAAGCCGGGAGGGCCTTACGAGCAGTACTTC. This chain joins TRBV21-1 and TRBJ2-7; the D call TRBD2 from the table was never checked on the DNA. TRBV21-1 is designated a pseudogene. This CDR3 is built from 14 residues.

The chain couples TRBV18 to TRBJ1-5; 7 bases line up with TRBD1. The CDR3 has 15 residues. CDR1 is KGHSH, CDR2 LQKENI, per germline. The V and J ends lost 6 bases and 5 bases, in that order; junction bases with no gene match: 10. The CDR3 DNA reads as TGTGCCAGCTCTCCGTCCCCCAGGGGGGATCAGCCCCAGCATTTT. Translation gives CASSPSPRGDQPQHF.

The chain has TRBV4-1 and TRBJ2-7; TRBD1 matches 8 bases. The V gene end was trimmed by 4 bases and the J gene end by 2 bases; junction bases not matched to a gene: 16. The CDR3 covers 18 residues. CDR1 is MGHRA and CDR2 is YSYEKL in the germline V gene. The CDR3 reads CASSLAAVGTGPTYEQYF. CDR3 DNA: TGCGCCAGCAGCCTTGCCGCCGTCGGGACAGGCCCAACCTACGAGCAGTACTTC.

This chain joins TRBV27 and TRBJ1-3, with 10 nucleotides matching TRBD1. The CDR3 is 20 residues long. Germline V CDR1 and CDR2: MNHEY, SMNVEV (reference sequence). The V and J ends lost 2 bases and 0 bases, in that order; junction bases with no gene match: 13. CDR3 loop: CASSLRVGTGASLSGNTIYF. The CDR3 coding sequence is TGTGCCAGCAGTTTAAGGGTTGGGACAGGGGCCTCACTCTCTGGAAACACCATATATTTT.

This chain uses TRBV11-2 with TRBJ1-2; D gene ambiguous. The CDR3 contains 14 residues. From germline, CDR1 is SGHAT and CDR2 FQNNGV. Trimming pared 1 base from V and 4 bases from J, leaving 10 bases between. DNA for the CDR3: TGTGCCAGCAGCTTAGTCAGTGGAGTCTATGGCTACACCTTC. Translating gives CASSLVSGVYGYTF.

The chain couples TRBV5-1 to TRBJ1-2, with TRBD1 matching over 7 bases. Looked up from germline, CDR1 is SGHRS and CDR2 is YFSETQ. The CDR3 has 14 residues. Germline trimming cut 4 bases from V and 6 bases from J; bases unmatched to any gene: 9. In DNA, the CDR3 is TGCGCCAGCAGCGACAGGGATAGGAGCGATGGCTACACCTTC. This codes for CASSDRDRSDGYTF. Complete variable domain (other parts from reference TRBV5-1 and TRBJ1-2): KAGVTQTPRYLIKTRGQQVTLSCSPISGHRSVSWYQQTPGQGLQFLFEYFSETQRNKGNFPGRFSGRQFSNSRSEMNVSTLELGDSALYLCASSDRDRSDGYTFGSGTRLTVV.

The V gene is TRBV5-4, the J gene TRBJ1-1, with TRBD1 identical over 7 bases. The germline CDR1 and CDR2 sequences are SGHNT and YYREEE (reference sequence). The CDR3 sequence is 16 residues long. Trimming took 0 bases from V and 0 from J; bases not matched to a gene: 5. The CDR3 nucleotides read TGTGCCAGCAGCTTGGACCCGACAGGGTTGAACACTGAAGCTTTCTTT. Translating it yields CASSLDPTGLNTEAFF. The whole variable domain, remainder taken from reference TRBV5-4 and TRBJ1-1, is ETGVTQSPTHLIKTRGQQVTLRCSSQSGHNTVSWYQQALGQGPQFIFQYYREEENGRGNFPPRFSGLQFPNYSSELNVNALELDDSALYLCASSLDPTGLNTEAFFGQGTRLTVV.

The chain carries TRBV11-3 and TRBJ2-1; D is possibly TRBD1 (6 bases). V was cut by 5 bases and J by 1 base, with 12 bases left in between. From germline, CDR1 is SGHNT and CDR2 YENEEA. The CDR3 loop spans 15 amino acids. The CDR3 nucleotides read TGTGCCAGCAGCGGGATGACAGGTTCCTACAATGAGCAGTTCTTC. This translates into CASSGMTGSYNEQFF.

The J gene is TRBJ2-5, the V gene TRBV7-2, with D possibly matching TRBD2 (7 bases). Between the trimmed V and J ends, which lost 1 base and 4 bases, there was a span of 19 bases. The CDR3 spans 17 residues. The V gene's germline CDR1 is SGHTA and CDR2 FQGNSA. The CDR3 protein is CASSLDLRTGGRETQYF. DNA of the CDR3: TGTGCCAGCAGCTTAGATCTCCGTACGGGGGGCCGAGAGACCCAGTACTTC.

This chain links TRBV10-3 with TRBJ1-3; 7 nucleotides line up with TRBD1. V lost 8 bases, J lost 3 bases, and 7 bases stayed unmatched. Looked up from germline, CDR1 is ENHRY and CDR2 is SYGVKD. CDR3 length equals 14 residues. The CDR3 sequence: CAIFDREGGNTIYF. The CDR3 DNA reads TGTGCCATCTTCGACAGGGAAGGTGGAAACACCATATATTTT.

This clone was seen just once. The chain carries TRBV2 and TRBJ1-2, with 8 nucleotides matching TRBD1. Germline trimming cut 6 bases from V and 6 bases from J; bases unmatched to any gene: 6. The CDR3 loop spans 13 amino acids. Germline V lookup: CDR1 SNHLY, CDR2 FYNNEI. The CDR3 DNA sequence: TGTGCCAGCAGGCCGGACAGGGTCGATGGCTACACCTTC. This codes for CASRPDRVDGYTF.

V and J are TRBV7-2 and TRBJ1-2; D gene uncertain. Trimming stripped 8 bases from V and 8 bases from J, with 18 bases between. Germline lookup yields CDR1 SGHTA and CDR2 FQGNSA. The CDR3 is made up of 13 amino acids. DNA for the CDR3: TGTGCCAGCTTTTTAGGGATATCCCGCGGCTACACCTTC. Amino acids: CASFLGISRGYTF.

The rearrangement joins TRBV27 to TRBJ1-6, with D maybe TRBD1 (5 bases). The V end lost 2 bases, the J end lost 6 bases, and 11 bases lay between the germline ends. The CDR3 consists of 15 residues. Germline CDR1 reads MNHEY; CDR2 reads SMNVEV (reference sequence). CDR3 in DNA: TGTGCCAGCAGTTTAGGTCGGGGGATTAATTCACCCCTCCACTTT. Its protein is CASSLGRGINSPLHF.

The rearrangement uses TRBV19 and TRBJ1-1; D might be TRBD1 (6 bases). Germline assignment: CDR1 LNHDA and CDR2 SQIVND (reference sequence). V lost 7 bases and J 0 bases, leaving 15 bases between the germline ends. This CDR3 has 15 amino acids. In nucleotides, the CDR3 is TGTGCCAGTATTCAGCGGGGGCTTCTGAACACTGAAGCTTTCTTT. This encodes CASIQRGLLNTEAFF.

The V gene is TRBV14, the J gene TRBJ2-1; 7 positions match TRBD2. Germline V gene data show CDR1 as SGHDN and CDR2 as FVKESK. This CDR3 region has 13 residues. V lost 2 bases and J lost 9; bases outside the gene matches: 4. The CDR3 loop reads CASSQPGGSEQFF. The CDR3 DNA follows: TGTGCCAGCAGCCAACCTGGCGGGAGTGAGCAGTTCTTC.